The 15 T cell receptor beta chains in this list originate from one sample, sequenced in a study of siplizumab effects on memory and regulatory T cells. The data were produced by immunoSEQ multiplex PCR, yet TCRdb's version contains in-frame clones alone and is incomplete. The table lists about 100,000 clones, approximately 94% of them singletons. The sequenced sample was Tregs sorted from blood. The origin of the receptors is a human donor in good health.

The V and J genes are TRBV6-1 and TRBJ1-1; 7 nucleotides agree with TRBD1. Germline lookup yields CDR1 MNHNS and CDR2 SASEGT. Unmatched junction bases numbered 2, after V lost 7 bases and J lost 0 bases. This CDR3 region has 13 residues. The DNA of the CDR3 is TGTGCCAGCACCGACAGGGTGAACACTGAAGCTTTCTTT. This translates into CASTDRVNTEAFF.

The V call is TRBV11-2, the J call TRBJ2-7; D may be TRBD2 (5 bases). The CDR3 sequence is 14 residues long. Germline V gene lookup returns CDR1 SGHAT and CDR2 FQNNGV. The ends were cut back, 5 bases at V and 0 bases at J, with 11 bases in the middle. CDR3 DNA: TGTGCCAGCAGCAAAGTCACTAGCTCCTACGAGCAGTACTTC. Its translation is CASSKVTSSYEQYF.

The chain couples TRBV29-1 to TRBJ2-3, with TRBD2 matching 7 bases. Trimming took 4 bases from V and 7 from J; bases not matched to a gene: 11. This CDR3 region has 14 residues. From germline, CDR1 is SQVTM and CDR2 ANQGSEA. CDR3 nucleotide sequence: TGCAGCGTTGTCAGAGCTAGCGGACCTAATACGCAGTATTTT. Residues: CSVVRASGPNTQYF.

This chain uses TRBV28 with TRBJ2-2, with D maybe TRBD2 (6 bases). V lost 8 bases to trimming and J lost 4 bases, with 17 bases between them. This CDR3 has 15 amino acids. The germline V gene has CDR1 MDHEN and CDR2 SYDVKM. CDR3 region: CASYLPGLRTGELFF. The CDR3 DNA reads as TGTGCCAGCTACCTTCCGGGACTTCGCACCGGGGAGCTGTTTTTT.

The chain employs TRBV10-2 and TRBJ2-3; 7 bases fit TRBD2. V was clipped by 6 bases and J by 5 bases; unmatched bases: 8. The CDR3 is 14 amino acids. Germline assignment: CDR1 WSHSY and CDR2 SAAADI. CDR3 DNA sequence: TGCGCCAGCAGCATCAGCACGGGAGGAGATACGCAGTATTTT. Amino acid sequence: CASSISTGGDTQYF.

The rearrangement joins TRBV7-8 to TRBJ2-7; D is perhaps TRBD2 (5 bases). The CDR3 spans 15 residues. Germline V gives CDR1 SGHVS, CDR2 FQNEAQ. V lost 1 base and J lost 6, with 16 bases in between. CDR3 sequence reads: CASSLVRAAGGEQYF. The DNA of the CDR3 is TGTGCCAGCAGCTTAGTACGGGCTGCGGGCGGCGAGCAGTACTTC.

The chain couples TRBV9 to TRBJ2-4, with D tentatively TRBD2 (6 bases). The ends were cut back, 3 bases at V and 0 bases at J, with 16 bases in the middle. This CDR3 is 17 amino acids long. The germline CDR1 and CDR2 sequences are SGDLS and YYNGEE. The CDR3 loop is CASSAVGGSLAKNIQYF. The CDR3 region has the DNA TGTGCCAGCAGCGCCGTGGGGGGATCATTAGCCAAAAACATTCAGTACTTC.

Here the CDR3 DNA reads TGTGCCAGCTCACCGGGCGGGAGCGAGCAGTACTTC. Translating gives CASSPGGSEQYF. The gene calls are TRBV18 and TRBJ2-7, with 7 nucleotides matching TRBD2. The CDR3 extends over 12 amino acids. Germline assignment: CDR1 KGHSH and CDR2 LQKENI. Trimming removed 3 bases from V and 6 bases from J; junction bases left unmatched: 2.

The chain joins TRBV7-2 to TRBJ2-7; D call uncertain. V shed 5 bases and J shed 1 base, with 9 bases lying between them. Germline loops: CDR1 SGHTA, CDR2 FQGNSA. The CDR3 is 13 residues long. CDR3: CASSPMSSYEQYF. The CDR3 DNA follows: TGTGCCAGCAGCCCGATGTCGTCCTACGAGCAGTACTTC.

This clone was counted a few times. The V and J genes are TRBV10-1 and TRBJ2-1; tentatively, D is TRBD1 or TRBD2 (5 bases each). CDR1 and CDR2 (germline): WNHNN, SYGVQD (reference sequence). Trimming cost V 4 bases and J 3 bases, with 16 bases left between them. This CDR3 spans 16 amino acids. As DNA, the CDR3 is TGCGCCAGCAGTGCCACGGGGCCAGGCGACTACAATGAGCAGTTCTTC. Translated, it gives CASSATGPGDYNEQFF.

V gene TRBV11-3 combines with J gene TRBJ2-3, with unresolved D. Per germline, CDR1 SGHNT and CDR2 YENEEA. The V and J ends lost 5 bases and 3 bases respectively, with 6 bases between them. This CDR3 contains 12 residues. As DNA, the CDR3 is TGTGCCAGCAGCCCTGGAACAGATACGCAGTATTTT. Translation: CASSPGTDTQYF. Full variable domain (missing parts from reference TRBV11-3 and TRBJ2-3): EAGVVQSPRYKIIEKKQPVAFWCNPISGHNTLYWYLQNLGQGPELLIRYENEEAVDDSQLPKDRFSAERLKGVDSTLKIQPAELGDSAVYLCASSPGTDTQYFGPGTRLTVL.

V is TRBV28 and J is TRBJ1-2; D is uncertain. With 4 bases removed from V and 14 bases from J, the gap between germline ends came to 14 bases. The CDR3 runs 11 residues. CDR1 MDHEN and CDR2 SYDVKM come from the germline V gene. CDR3 sequence: CASSSRRAFTF. DNA of the CDR3: TGTGCCAGCAGTTCCCGAAGGGCTTTTACCTTC.

J is TRBJ2-7 and V is TRBV5-1, with D tentatively TRBD2 (5 bases). Trimming took 0 bases from V and 0 from J, leaving 13 bases between them. The CDR3 is made up of 16 amino acids. Germline values: CDR1 SGHRS, CDR2 YFSETQ. The CDR3 spells CASSLALGVSSYEQYF. The CDR3 DNA sequence: TGCGCCAGCAGCTTGGCCCTCGGGGTCAGCTCCTACGAGCAGTACTTC.

The rearrangement links TRBV19 to TRBJ2-5; weak D call: TRBD2 (6 bases). Trimming pared 6 bases from V and 1 base from J, leaving 18 bases between. Germline V CDR1 and CDR2: LNHDA, SQIVND (reference sequence). The CDR3 runs to 16 residues. This CDR3 reads CASSLVASVSQETQYF. In nucleotides, the CDR3 is TGTGCCAGTAGCCTCGTGGCTAGCGTATCCCAAGAGACCCAGTACTTC.

This chain links TRBV30 with TRBJ2-4; D is uncertain. Trimming shortened V by 4 bases and J by 2 bases, and 3 bases separated the two germline ends. The CDR3 extends over 11 amino acids. The germline V gene has CDR1 GTSNPN and CDR2 SVGIG (reference sequence). DNA of the CDR3: TGTGCCTGGAAGACCAAAAACATTCAGTACTTC. Residues: CAWKTKNIQYF.